Listed below are T cell receptor beta chains from one sample, sequenced in a study of human T cells and chemical hapten exposure. TCRdb independently ran MiXCR on the RACE reads; one entry per CDR3 protein. Of about 130,000 distinct CDR3 sequences in the sample, about 9% were seen once. The source material was whole blood. These receptors all stem from a male donor in good health. Some clones in this sample may be carry-over from other donors' samples. The CDR3 runs from the conserved cysteine through the conserved F or W. A D gene is named only where the DNA matches it firmly. Rows may omit the clone size; those that give it use once, few, many or a size class.

V gene	clone size	D gene	J gene	CDR3 DNA	CDR3 protein
TRBV5-1	-	-	TRBJ2-1	TGCGCCAGCAGACCGGGACCATCTGACAATGAGCAGTTCTTC	CASRPGPSDNEQFF
TRBV7-8	many	-	TRBJ1-1	TGTGCCAGCAGTCTAGGTGGGTTGAACACTGAAGCTTTCTTT	CASSLGGLNTEAFF
TRBV19	few	-	TRBJ1-5	TGTGCCAGTAGCCCGGGACCTAAGTATAGCAATCAGCCCCAGCATTTT	CASSPGPKYSNQPQHF
TRBV19	few	TRBD1	TRBJ1-5	TGTGCCAGTAGTTCGGACAGGGCGAATGTTTTT	CASSSDRANVF
TRBV11-2	-	-	TRBJ2-7	TGTGCCAGCAGCCCGACACGGGGCTCCTACGAGCAGTACTTC	CASSPTRGSYEQYF
TRBV3-1	-	-	TRBJ1-6	TGTGCCAGCAGCGCCCACGGCCTGGACCTCCACTTT	CASSAHGLDLHF
TRBV11-2	many	TRBD2	TRBJ2-7	TGTGCCAGCAGCTCATCCGGGAGGGTCTCTGACGAGCAGTACTTC	CASSSSGRVSDEQYF
TRBV27	many	-	TRBJ2-1	TGTGCCAGCAGTTCCCTGGGGTACAATGAGCAGTTCTTC	CASSSLGYNEQFF
TRBV7-8	few	-	TRBJ2-2	TGTGCCAGCAGCTTAGCCGCAGGGAATGGGGAGCTGTTTTTT	CASSLAAGNGELFF
TRBV12-5	-	TRBD2	TRBJ2-3	TGTGCTAGTGGTGCCGGGACTAGCGGGACCGACCTCGGGCAGTATTTT	CASGAGTSGTDLGQYF
TRBV28	-	-	TRBJ1-2	TGTGCCAGCGCTAGTTCCGGGACACGACTGGGAGGCTACACCTTC	CASASSGTRLGGYTF
TRBV12-3/TRBV12-4	-	-	TRBJ2-5	TGTGCCAGCATGAGGGGACGGCAGTACCAAGAGACCCAGTACTTC	CASMRGRQYQETQYF
TRBV20-1	-	TRBD1	TRBJ1-4	TGCAGTGCTAGATCCAGGGGGGGGGAAAAACTGTTTTTT	CSARSRGGEKLFF
TRBV20-1	-	-	TRBJ2-5	TGCAGTGCTAGAGGGGAGGGGGGGAAAGAGACCCAGTACTTC	CSARGEGGKETQYF
TRBV12-3/TRBV12-4	few	-	TRBJ2-7	TGTGCCAGCAGCCCACCTCGCGACGGCCCCTACGAGCAGTACTTC	CASSPPRDGPYEQYF
TRBV20-1	-	-	TRBJ2-7	TGCAGTGCTAAAGCCCCTGCGACCGAGCAGTACTTC	CSAKAPATEQYF
TRBV6-2/TRBV6-3	-	-	TRBJ2-1	TGTGCCAGCAGTTACCCGCCAGGGAAGCCCTCCTACAATGAGCAGTTCTTC	CASSYPPGKPSYNEQFF
TRBV7-6	-	-	TRBJ2-1	TGTGCCAGCAGCGGGAATACCGGCAATGAGCAGTTCTTC	CASSGNTGNEQFF
TRBV9	many	-	TRBJ2-2	TGTGCCAGCGGACGAGGGGCAGGGGAGGTCGGGGAGCTGTTTTTT	CASGRGAGEVGELFF
TRBV7-2	few	-	TRBJ1-2	TGTGCCAGCAGCCTAACAGGTTTTCTTGGCTACACCTTC	CASSLTGFLGYTF
TRBV6-2/TRBV6-3	-	-	TRBJ1-5	TGTGCCAGCAGTCGACAATCCTGGGATCAGCCCCAGCATTTT	CASSRQSWDQPQHF
TRBV11-2	few	TRBD2	TRBJ2-1	TGTGCCAGCAGCACCCGGACTAGCGGGCCTTCCTACAATGAGCAGTTCTTC	CASSTRTSGPSYNEQFF
TRBV7-2	-	TRBD1	TRBJ2-5	TGTGCCAGCAGCCCCGGGTCAGGGGGAACCCAAGAGACCCAGTACTTC	CASSPGSGGTQETQYF
TRBV5-4	few	-	TRBJ1-3	TGTGCCAGCAGCTTGGGAACGGACTCTGGAAACACCATATATTTT	CASSLGTDSGNTIYF